Below are 4 T cell receptor beta chains sequenced from a single sample in a study of TIL therapy for anti-PD-1-resistant metastatic lung cancer. The immunoSEQ assay was v3. The protocol was immunoSEQ multiplex PCR, while the TCRdb copy is restricted to in-frame clones and leaves out a portion. The data show tens of thousands of clones, about 79% seen once. Time point specified: pre-treatment sample, taken before nivolumab and TIL therapy. This material consisted of blood, taken at baseline. Receptor source: a woman between 25 and 85 years old with non-small cell lung cancer.

The V call is TRBV19, the J call TRBJ2-7; no clear D gene. The CDR3 consists of 15 residues. Trimming left V 5 bases short and J 2 bases short, with 16 bases between. CDR1 is LNHDA and CDR2 is SQIVND in the germline V gene (reference sequence). The CDR3 DNA reads as TGTGCCAGTAGTGATGTTTCTATCCTACCCTACGAGCAGTACTTC. Its translation is CASSDVSILPYEQYF.

In nucleotides, the CDR3 is TGTGCCAGCAGCCATTCGACAGGGATGACCTACAATGAGCAGTTCTTC. Encoded protein: CASSHSTGMTYNEQFF. The chain links TRBV14 to TRBJ2-1; TRBD1 matches 7 bases. The germline CDR1 and CDR2 sequences are SGHDN and FVKESK. There are 16 residues in the CDR3. With V trimmed by 3 bases and J by 2 bases, 7 bases remained unmatched.

The V gene is TRBV6-1, the J gene TRBJ2-3; possible D gene TRBD1, 5 bases. CDR3 length equals 12 residues. CDR1 is MNHNS and CDR2 is SASEGT in the germline V gene. CDR3 sequence: CGTVLGADTQYF. In DNA, the CDR3 is TGTGGCACCGTTCTAGGGGCAGATACGCAGTATTTT.

This chain joins TRBV5-6 and TRBJ2-7; no clear D. The germline V and J ends were trimmed by 0 bases and 3 bases, with 7 bases remaining between them. CDR1 SGHDT and CDR2 YYEEEE come from the germline V gene. CDR3 length: 13 amino acids. The CDR3 is CASSLVAHYEQYF. CDR3 sequence (DNA): TGTGCCAGCAGCTTGGTCGCCCACTACGAGCAGTACTTC.